This TCR beta chain was identified in a study of T cells in Graves' hyperthyroidism and ophthalmopathy. Findings and caveats of the study: In blood, most of the thyroid clonotypes expanded above 0.001 were also present.

This clonotype was recorded many times. Its antigen remains unknown. Amplified TCR beta CDR3 regions came from RNA transcripts. The study used the HTBI primer set for a first-round RT-PCR of the TCR CDR3. TCRdb fed the multiplex PCR reads into MiXCR, producing one record per CDR3 protein. Here the sample spans about 610,000 distinct CDR3 sequences, approximately 15% being singletons. Germline lookup yields CDR1 SGHRS and CDR2 YFSETQ. This CDR3 is built from 16 residues. V dropped 2 bases and J dropped 3 bases, with 15 bases sitting between them. The chain employs TRBV5-1 and TRBJ2-1; D tentatively fits TRBD1 or TRBD2 (5 bases each). The sample consisted of blood. The receptor's source is a woman in her 40s with Graves' ophthalmopathy. CDR3 residues: CASSFSQAGGYNEQFF. Written as DNA, the CDR3 is TGCGCCAGCAGCTTTTCACAGGCGGGCGGCTACAATGAGCAGTTCTTC.